This paragraph covers one T cell receptor beta chain sequence. Deletions cut 10 bases from V and 0 bases from J, with 12 bases between. The CDR3 is made up of 13 amino acids. The germline gives CDR1 SEHNR, CDR2 FQNEAQ (reference sequence). TCRdb reprocessed the reads via MiXCR and lists one record per CDR3 protein. The sample shows nearly 650,000 distinct CDR3 sequences, 20% to 25% of them seen only once. These data come from a study of T cell repertoires in cytomegalovirus infection. Sequenced material: CD8+ T cells from PBMCs. J is TRBJ2-5 and V is TRBV7-9, with a possible D match to TRBD1 (6 bases). The receptor comes from a human donor in good health (CMV status not recorded). Some clones in this sample may be carry-over from other donors' samples. CDR3 sequence (DNA): TGTGCCAACCAACAGGGAAACCAAGAGACCCAGTACTTC. This sequence encodes CANQQGNQETQYF.